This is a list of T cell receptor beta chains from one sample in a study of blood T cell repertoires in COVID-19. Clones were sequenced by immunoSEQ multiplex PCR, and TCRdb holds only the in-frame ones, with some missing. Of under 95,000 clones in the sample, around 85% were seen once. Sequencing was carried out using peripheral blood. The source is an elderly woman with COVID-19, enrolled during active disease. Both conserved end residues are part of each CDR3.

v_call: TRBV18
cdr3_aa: CASSPYRDASYEQYF

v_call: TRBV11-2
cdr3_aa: CASSLSTGTGAEAFF

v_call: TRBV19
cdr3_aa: CASSIHRSGTGELFF

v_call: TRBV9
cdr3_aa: CASSAGTGWTYEQYF

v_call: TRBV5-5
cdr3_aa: CASSLAGTDQPQHF

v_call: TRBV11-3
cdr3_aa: CASSATWTGNEQFF

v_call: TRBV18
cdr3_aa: CASSPLGRQAFF

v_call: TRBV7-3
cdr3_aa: CASSLTRGLGDTQYF

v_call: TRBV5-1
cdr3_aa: CASKRATNEKLFF

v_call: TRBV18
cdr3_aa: CASSLGAAGYTF

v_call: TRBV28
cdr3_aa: CASLTGSYQPQHF

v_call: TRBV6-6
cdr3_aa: CASSYKGQGDGYTF

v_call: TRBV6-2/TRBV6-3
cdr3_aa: CASSSLTQGNEQFF

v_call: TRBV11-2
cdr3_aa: CASSLVGGTEAFF

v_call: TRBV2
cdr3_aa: CASTEGSSGVQGETQYF

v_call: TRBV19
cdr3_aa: CASRLTGSREKLFF

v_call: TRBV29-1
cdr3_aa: CSIFLAGEPGETQYF

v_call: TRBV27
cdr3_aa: CASSRGQGLSGNTIYF

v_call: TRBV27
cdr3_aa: CASSLYQGTQYF

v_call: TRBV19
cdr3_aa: CASTRDTSNQPQHF

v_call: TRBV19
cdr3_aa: CASSMGAGSNYGYTF

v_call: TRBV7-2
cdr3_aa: CASSEQRGSQETQYF

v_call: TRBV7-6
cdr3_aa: CASSLRPGTDLSTDTQYF

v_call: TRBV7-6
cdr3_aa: CASSFSRRGDGYTF

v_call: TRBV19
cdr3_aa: CASRASGGEETQYF

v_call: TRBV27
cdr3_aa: CASSLLSGGGDVLTF